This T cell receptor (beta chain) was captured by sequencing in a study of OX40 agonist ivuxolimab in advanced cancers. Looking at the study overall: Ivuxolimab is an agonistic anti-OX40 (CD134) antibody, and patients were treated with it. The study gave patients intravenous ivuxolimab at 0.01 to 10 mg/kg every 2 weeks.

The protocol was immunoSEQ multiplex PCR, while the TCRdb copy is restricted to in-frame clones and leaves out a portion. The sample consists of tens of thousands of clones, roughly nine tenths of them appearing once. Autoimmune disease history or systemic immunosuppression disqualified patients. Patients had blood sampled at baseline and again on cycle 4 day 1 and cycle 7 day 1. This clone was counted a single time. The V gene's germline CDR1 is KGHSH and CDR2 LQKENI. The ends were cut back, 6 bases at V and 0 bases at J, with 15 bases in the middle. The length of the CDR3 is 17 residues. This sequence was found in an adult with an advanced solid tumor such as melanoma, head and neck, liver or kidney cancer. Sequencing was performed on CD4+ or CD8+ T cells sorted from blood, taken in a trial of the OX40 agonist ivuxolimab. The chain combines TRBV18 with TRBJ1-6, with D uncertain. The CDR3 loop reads CASSPKAASSYNSPLHF. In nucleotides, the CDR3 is TGTGCCAGCTCCCCAAAGGCAGCGAGCTCCTATAATTCACCCCTCCACTTT.